The clone carrying this T cell receptor (beta chain) was seen only a few times. The authors' processing: Scientists estimated how many nucleated cells there were by amplifying reference gene primers. Only in-frame clones appear in the TCRdb table, and some are missing; sequencing was by immunoSEQ multiplex PCR. V, J and clone size derive from that table, while D and trimming were established from the DNA sequence. The sample shows around 270,000 clones, around 87% of them seen only once. These data belong to a study of blood T cell repertoires in COVID-19. Study background: The United States, Italy and Spain supplied acute and convalescent COVID-19 samples. PBMCs, B-cell-depleted T cells, or T cells were the source of the cDNA or gDNA that made up the material.

Losses at the gene ends were 5 bases for V and 7 bases for J; bases not matched to a gene: 9. Per the germline V gene, CDR1 is SGHVS and CDR2 is FNYEAQ. The CDR3 contains 15 residues. The J gene is TRBJ1-4, the V gene TRBV7-6; 8 bases agree with TRBD1. The clonotype comes from a woman between 45 and 60 years old with acute or convalescent COVID-19. Sequenced: peripheral blood. The DNA for the CDR3 is TGTGCCAGCAGCCCAATGGGGACAGGACGTGAAAAACTGTTTTTT. It translates to CASSPMGTGREKLFF.